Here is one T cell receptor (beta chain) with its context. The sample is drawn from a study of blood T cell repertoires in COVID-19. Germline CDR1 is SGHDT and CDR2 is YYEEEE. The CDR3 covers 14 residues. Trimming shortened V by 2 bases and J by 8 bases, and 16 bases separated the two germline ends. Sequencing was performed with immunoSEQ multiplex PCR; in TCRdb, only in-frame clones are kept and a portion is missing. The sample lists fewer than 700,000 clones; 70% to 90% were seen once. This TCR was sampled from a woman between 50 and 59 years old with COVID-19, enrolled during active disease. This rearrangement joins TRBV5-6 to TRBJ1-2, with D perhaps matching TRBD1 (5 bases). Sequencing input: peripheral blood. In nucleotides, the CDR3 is TGTGCCAGCAGCTTCGGCGACAGCTTGTGGGGCTACACCTTC. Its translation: CASSFGDSLWGYTF.